The rows below give T cell receptor beta chains drawn from one sample of a study of T cells expressing NK-cell markers. TCRdb reprocessed the 5' RACE reads; each CDR3 protein has one entry and no DNA is given. This repertoire includes some 340,000 distinct CDR3 sequences. Input material: blood T cells: a sorted CD56 or NKG2C T cell subset, CD4+ or CD8+ T cells, or bulk PBMC T cells (not recorded which). These receptors all stem from a man aged 18-70 years in good health. The CDR3 runs from the conserved cysteine through the conserved F or W. The order of the fields is J gene, V gene, CDR3 protein.

TRBJ2-3	TRBV10-2	CASSEYERGPTDTQYF
TRBJ2-7	TRBV18	CASSPRGRSRYEQYF
TRBJ2-1	TRBV2	CASSQGQGISYNEQFF
TRBJ2-7	TRBV6-1	CASSPRDRPFRYF
TRBJ2-7	TRBV20-1	CSARAYNEQYF
TRBJ1-1	TRBV7-9	CASSVSGTVNTEAFF
TRBJ2-7	TRBV18	CASSPLGLSASYEQYF
TRBJ1-3	TRBV5-1	CAPGTTAGNTIYF
TRBJ1-3	TRBV20-1	CSARADGNTIYF
TRBJ1-5	TRBV5-4	CASSPSGTKSNQPQHF
TRBJ1-2	TRBV20-1	CSARPLSGTLYGYTF